The entry below describes one T cell receptor beta chain. As yet, its antigen is unknown. Germline V gene lookup returns CDR1 SGHRS and CDR2 YFSETQ. The CDR3 has 15 amino acids. With 5 bases removed from V and 6 bases from J, the gap between germline ends came to 17 bases. Treatment meaning: roughly 19 received Ad26.COV2.S at low or high dose, single or two shots; roughly 5 received placebo; per-sample allocation not given. Vaccine and placebo recipients were sampled on day 63 after the first injection. This sample stems from a study of Ad26.COV2.S vaccination and SARS-CoV-2 variants. The repertoire was sequenced with immunoSEQ multiplex PCR; TCRdb's copy has only in-frame clones and lacks some. The data contain around 300,000 clones, about 85% of them singletons. Notes on the study in general: TCR breadth and depth analyses may have underestimated total T cell responses. Vaccinated and placebo-treated recipients had similar non-spike TCR breadth.

This TCR derives from a person aged 18 to 65 who received the Ad26.COV2.S COVID-19 vaccine or a placebo. The chain combines TRBV5-1 with TRBJ1-4, with D possibly TRBD1 on 5 matching bases. This specimen was peripheral blood, taken in a trial of Ad26.COV2.S vaccine versus placebo. CDR3 in amino acids: CASRPQGYLDEKLFF. Written as DNA, the CDR3 is TGCGCCAGCAGGCCCCAGGGATATCTGGATGAAAAACTGTTTTTT. The full variable domain, its missing parts supplied by reference TRBV5-1 and TRBJ1-4, is KAGVTQTPRYLIKTRGQQVTLSCSPISGHRSVSWYQQTPGQGLQFLFEYFSETQRNKGNFPGRFSGRQFSNSRSEMNVSTLELGDSALYLCASRPQGYLDEKLFFGSGTQLSVL.